A single sample is the source of the 14 T cell receptor beta chains below, sequenced in a study of T cells expressing NK-cell markers. TCRdb re-called the 5' RACE reads and gives one entry per CDR3 protein, without DNA. This sample's table has 500,000 to 700,000 distinct CDR3 sequences. Sequenced: blood T cells: a sorted CD56 or NKG2C T cell subset, CD4+ or CD8+ T cells, or bulk PBMC T cells (not recorded which). The source is a young man in good health.

J is TRBJ2-5 and V is TRBV28; the D call from TCRdb, TRBD2, cannot be confirmed without DNA. The CDR3 contains 13 residues. Germline CDR1 MDHEN, CDR2 SYDVKM. The CDR3 region is CASRISGGETQYF.

This rearrangement joins TRBV29-1 to TRBJ2-7; TCRdb returns TRBD2, unconfirmable since there is no DNA. This CDR3 is built from 15 residues. Germline CDR1 SQVTM, CDR2 ANQGSEA. CDR3 region: CSVGPGTTLRGEQYF.

V and J are TRBV6-1 and TRBJ1-1; TCRdb's D call, TRBD1, is unchecked because there is no DNA. The CDR3 sequence is 15 residues long. CDR1 is MNHNS, CDR2 SASEGT, per germline. The CDR3 spells CASRRRGATYTEAFF.

CDR3 protein: CSARDPGTQTLNTEAFF. The chain has TRBV20-1 and TRBJ1-1; the D call of TRBD1 rests on TCRdb alone, since no DNA is present to check it. The CDR3 consists of 17 residues. The germline gives CDR1 DFQATT, CDR2 SNEGSKA (reference sequence).

J is TRBJ2-5 and V is TRBV5-1. Germline V gene data show CDR1 as SGHRS and CDR2 as YFSETQ. The CDR3 consists of 13 residues. CDR3 sequence reads: CASRDLQKETQYF.

This chain joins TRBV29-1 and TRBJ2-2. CDR3 size: 13 residues. Germline values: CDR1 SQVTM, CDR2 ANQGSEA. The CDR3 spells CSVENRDTGELFF.

The rearrangement links TRBV5-1 to TRBJ1-4. This CDR3 contains 14 residues. In germline, CDR1 is SGHRS, CDR2 YFSETQ. This chain's CDR3 is CASSLTRLGEKLFF.

This sequence joins TRBV30 and TRBJ2-2; absent DNA, TCRdb's TRBD2 call cannot be checked. The germline gives CDR1 GTSNPN, CDR2 SVGIG (reference sequence). CDR3 length equals 13 residues. Here the CDR3 reads CAWRGPNTGELFF.

The V call is TRBV20-1, the J call TRBJ2-2; the TCRdb call, TRBD2, lacks DNA for checking. CDR1 DFQATT and CDR2 SNEGSKA come from the germline V gene (reference sequence). The CDR3 has 17 residues. The CDR3: CSARVRGRARYTGELFF.

The chain employs TRBV7-8 and TRBJ2-3; the D call from TCRdb, TRBD2, cannot be confirmed without DNA. Germline assignment: CDR1 SGHVS and CDR2 FQNEAQ. CDR3 size: 17 residues. CDR3 protein: CASSLGGLAGVTDTQYF.

The chain joins TRBV4-2 to TRBJ2-5; there is no DNA to check the TCRdb D call of TRBD1. Germline V lookup: CDR1 LGHNA, CDR2 YNFKEQ. The CDR3 totals 15 residues. The CDR3 spells CASSQAPGQSETQYF.

The chain is built from TRBV12-3 or TRBV12-4 and TRBJ1-1. CDR3 length equals 13 residues. CDR3 sequence reads: CASTWRTGTEAFF.

V usage is TRBV7-9 and J usage is TRBJ2-3; the TCRdb D gene call, TRBD1, has no DNA to confirm it. Germline V lookup: CDR1 SEHNR, CDR2 FQNEAQ (reference sequence). The CDR3 is 15 amino acids. CDR3 residues: CASSSGTGVPDTQYF.

The V and J genes are TRBV5-1 and TRBJ2-3; TCRdb designates TRBD2, a call that cannot be tested without DNA. CDR1 is SGHRS and CDR2 is YFSETQ in the germline V gene. This CDR3 is 18 amino acids long. CDR3 protein: CASSPWPFGTSGSDTQYF.